The 25 T cell receptor beta chains below all came from one sample that was sequenced in a study of cytomegalovirus exposure and HLA in healthy donors (dated by TCRdb to about 2017). The method was the immunoSEQ multiplex PCR assay. A mixture of 60 forward primers for TCR Vbeta segments and 13 reverse primers for TCR Jbeta segments was used in the multiplex PCR. Imported from immuneACCESS, the table was reduced by TCRdb to in-frame sequences with V and J called. These copies leave out some clones; in studies compared against another copy, an unresolved V gene accounts for under half, and the cause of the remainder is not known. This sample lists 150,000 or so clones; just over 70% were detected once. Of the sample, 2% to 3% falls within the top ten clones. Source material: PBMCs. The receptors stem from a human donor in good health.

This chain joins TRBV21-1 and TRBJ2-3; TRBD2, the table's D call, lacks a check against the DNA. TRBV21-1 is a listed pseudogene. The CDR3 is 15 residues long. The chain's CDR3 is CASSKERRLSDTQYF. CDR3 coding DNA: TGTGCCAGCAGCAAAGAGCGTCGGCTCTCAGATACGCAGTATTTT.

This clone was observed a handful of times. The rearrangement joins TRBV12-5 to TRBJ2-1; D may be TRBD2 (6 bases). Germline V CDR1 and CDR2: LGHNT, FRNRAP. V gave up 5 bases and J gave up 3 bases, with 11 bases separating them. CDR3 length: 14 residues. CDR3 DNA: TGTGCTAGTGGTGGGGACTCATTCTACAATGAGCAGTTCTTC. Protein product: CASGGDSFYNEQFF.

The chain carries TRBV18 and TRBJ2-7; D perhaps matches TRBD1 (6 bases). Between the trimmed V and J ends, which lost 3 bases and 2 bases, there was a span of 14 bases. This CDR3 contains 15 residues. Germline values: CDR1 KGHSH, CDR2 LQKENI. Here the CDR3 DNA reads TGTGCCAGCTCACCGGGACACGGAAGTCCCTACGAGCAGTACTTC. Translated: CASSPGHGSPYEQYF.

The chain links TRBV11-2 to TRBJ2-3; 9 positions agree with TRBD2. Germline V lookup: CDR1 SGHAT, CDR2 FQNNGV. The CDR3 sequence is 16 residues long. The trim removed 8 bases at V and 0 bases at J, leaving 9 bases unmatched. DNA for the CDR3: TGTGCCAGCGCCTCGCTAGCGGGGATTAGCACAGATACGCAGTATTTT. Translating gives CASASLAGISTDTQYF.

The chain has TRBV5-4 and TRBJ2-5, with a possible D match to TRBD2 (5 bases). The end of the DNA aligns better with TRBJ2-7, so the J call may be wrong. The CDR3 extends over 13 amino acids. In germline, CDR1 is SGHNT, CDR2 YYREEE (reference sequence). The chain's CDR3 is CASSRGSSYEQYF. CDR3 nucleotides: TGTGCCAGCAGCCGGGGAAGCTCCTACGAGCAGTACTTC.

J is TRBJ1-1 and V is TRBV11-2; D perhaps matches TRBD1 (5 bases). V was pared by 5 bases and J by 0 bases, with 16 bases between. The germline gives CDR1 SGHAT, CDR2 FQNNGV. This CDR3 has 16 amino acids. The CDR3: CASSLFGGGVNTEAFF. The CDR3 DNA reads as TGTGCCAGCAGCCTATTCGGGGGAGGTGTGAACACTGAAGCTTTCTTT.

This chain joins TRBV2 and TRBJ1-1, with 7 bases aligning to TRBD1. V lost 4 bases and J lost 4; bases outside the gene matches: 6. CDR1 and CDR2 from the germline V gene are SNHLY and FYNNEI. The CDR3 totals 14 residues. The CDR3 protein is CASSALDRATEAFF. CDR3 in DNA: TGTGCCAGCAGTGCACTTGACAGGGCCACTGAAGCTTTCTTT.

This chain uses TRBV10-1 with TRBJ2-1; possibly TRBD2 for D (5 bases). CDR1 is WNHNN, CDR2 SYGVQD, per germline (reference sequence). The CDR3 is 14 amino acids. Trimming cost V 5 bases and J 9 bases, with 17 bases left between them. CDR3 in amino acids: CASSPGNAKGEQFF. DNA for the CDR3: TGCGCCAGCAGTCCGGGAAACGCAAAGGGTGAGCAGTTCTTC.

This rearrangement joins TRBV4-2 to TRBJ2-2, with TRBD2 matching over 7 bases. The germline V gene encodes CDR1 LGHNA and CDR2 YNFKEQ. This CDR3 has 17 residues. Trimming at V came to 1 base and at J to 3 bases, leaving 8 bases not matched to a gene. CDR3 bases: TGTGCCAGCAGCCAAGTAGGGTCTAGCGGTCACACCGGGGAGCTGTTTTTT. Its protein product is CASSQVGSSGHTGELFF.

The rearrangement links TRBV7-6 to TRBJ1-2; 11 positions match TRBD1. Losses at the gene ends were 1 base for V and 8 bases for J; bases not matched to a gene: 6. CDR1 and CDR2 from the germline V gene are SGHVS and FNYEAQ. The CDR3 totals 15 residues. The CDR3 nucleotides read TGTGCCAGCAGCTTAGAAGGACAGGGGGCGCGAGGCTACACCTTC. It yields the protein CASSLEGQGARGYTF.

The sample holds a few counts of this clone. The chain carries TRBV5-4 and TRBJ1-3, with a tentative D call TRBD1 (6 bases). Germline V gives CDR1 SGHNT, CDR2 YYREEE (reference sequence). The CDR3 contains 14 residues. Trimming stripped 6 bases from V and 0 bases from J, with 10 bases between. The CDR3 region has the DNA TGTGCCAGCAACAGGGACCTCTCTGGAAACACCATATATTTT. Its protein is CASNRDLSGNTIYF.

The rearrangement uses TRBV19 and TRBJ2-6, with TRBD1 matching 8 bases. Germline V gives CDR1 LNHDA, CDR2 SQIVND (reference sequence). The junction had 15 bases not matched to a gene; V was cut back by 5 bases and J by 0 bases. This CDR3 spans 20 amino acids. The CDR3 coding sequence is TGTGCCAGTAGTCAAGGTGGGCCAGGGGGCCTCACCTCTGGGGCCAACGTCCTGACTTTC. Protein sequence: CASSQGGPGGLTSGANVLTF.

V and J are TRBV11-2 and TRBJ1-1, with 9 bases lining up with TRBD1. This CDR3 is built from 13 residues. V was pared by 5 bases and J by 5 bases, with 3 bases of the junction left unmatched. Per the germline V gene, CDR1 is SGHAT and CDR2 is FQNNGV. CDR3 DNA sequence: TGTGCCAGCAGCGCACAGGGGGCGACTGAAGCTTTCTTT. This codes for CASSAQGATEAFF. The full variable domain, its missing parts supplied by reference TRBV11-2 and TRBJ1-1, is EAGVAQSPRYKIIEKRQSVAFWCNPISGHATLYWYQQILGQGPKLLIQFQNNGVVDDSQLPKDRFSAERLKGVDSTLKIQPAKLEDSAVYLCASSAQGATEAFFGQGTRLTVV.

This clone was recorded once. V and J are TRBV6-4 and TRBJ1-2; D unresolved. This CDR3 has 10 amino acids. Germline V gene data show CDR1 as MRHNA and CDR2 as SNTAGT. The V end was cut by 10 bases, the J end by 7 bases, with 10 bases between. CDR3 in DNA: TGTGCCACACGGCGGCGTGGCTACACCTTC. This sequence encodes CATRRRGYTF.

The table lists this clone with a count of one. The chain combines TRBV19 with TRBJ1-1; 7 positions match TRBD1. The germline V gene has CDR1 LNHDA and CDR2 SQIVND (reference sequence). The CDR3 runs 13 residues. J was trimmed by 6 bases and V by 4 bases; bases with no gene match: 5. CDR3 sequence: CASSRGGLAEAFF. The CDR3 DNA reads as TGTGCCAGTAGTAGAGGGGGCTTAGCTGAAGCTTTCTTT.

The chain's CDR3 is CASRDIGTVTGELFF. In nucleotides, the CDR3 is TGTGCCAGCAGGGATATCGGGACAGTCACCGGGGAGCTGTTTTTT. The chain is built from TRBV2 and TRBJ2-2; TRBD1 aligns across 7 bases. The CDR3 contains 15 residues. The V gene's germline CDR1 is SNHLY and CDR2 FYNNEI. Trimming at V came to 6 bases and at J to 4 bases, leaving 8 bases not matched to a gene.

This chain joins TRBV7-2 and TRBJ2-7; 8 nucleotides match TRBD1. V lost 4 bases and J lost 3; bases outside the gene matches: 5. This CDR3 has 14 amino acids. Germline values: CDR1 SGHTA, CDR2 FQGNSA. The CDR3 DNA follows: TGTGCCAGCAGCTCCACGGACAGGGTCTACGAGCAGTACTTC. Its protein product is CASSSTDRVYEQYF.

The chain uses TRBV5-6 and TRBJ2-2; weak D call: TRBD1 (6 bases). Trimming removed 4 bases at V and 1 base at J, with 11 bases between. CDR1 and CDR2 (germline): SGHDT, YYEEEE. CDR3 length: 15 amino acids. The CDR3 DNA reads as TGTGCCAGCAGCACGGGACATATGAACACCGGGGAGCTGTTTTTT. Its translation is CASSTGHMNTGELFF. The whole variable domain, filled in from reference TRBV5-6 and TRBJ2-2, reads DAGVTQSPTHLIKTRGQQVTLRCSPKSGHDTVSWYQQALGQGPQFIFQYYEEEERQRGNFPDRFSGHQFPNYSSELNVNALLLGDSALYLCASSTGHMNTGELFFGEGSRLTVL.

This chain links TRBV9 with TRBJ1-2, with TRBD1 matching over 7 bases. Germline V lookup: CDR1 SGDLS, CDR2 YYNGEE. The CDR3 has 15 residues. The V and J ends lost 5 bases and 4 bases, in that order; junction bases with no gene match: 11. The CDR3 protein is CASRQGEAHGYGYTF. The CDR3 DNA is TGTGCCAGCAGGCAGGGGGAGGCGCACGGCTATGGCTACACCTTC.

The chain couples TRBV29-1 to TRBJ2-5; D is unresolved. The V end was cut by 7 bases, the J end by 5 bases, with 17 bases between. Germline CDR1 reads SQVTM; CDR2 reads ANQGSEA. The CDR3 contains 13 residues. CDR3 residues: CSGASSEWETQYF. CDR3 DNA: TGCAGCGGCGCAAGTAGTGAGTGGGAGACCCAGTACTTC.

V is TRBV30 and J is TRBJ1-2; D may be TRBD1 (6 bases). This CDR3 comprises 14 residues. The V gene's germline CDR1 is GTSNPN and CDR2 SVGIG (reference sequence). V lost 4 bases and J 0 bases, leaving 12 bases between the germline ends. The CDR3 loop is CAWNPGGSNYGYTF. The CDR3 DNA reads as TGTGCCTGGAACCCGGGGGGCTCTAACTATGGCTACACCTTC. Based on the CDR3 plus reference TRBV30 and TRBJ1-2, the full variable domain is SQTIHQWPATLVQPVGSPLSLECTVEGTSNPNLYWYRQAAGRGLQLLFYSVGIGQISSEVPQNLSASRPQDRQFILSSKKLLLSDSGFYLCAWNPGGSNYGYTFGSGTRLTVV.

The chain links TRBV5-1 to TRBJ1-2, with D unclear. The V end lost 0 bases, the J end lost 4 bases, and 13 bases lay between the germline ends. The V gene's germline CDR1 is SGHRS and CDR2 YFSETQ. The CDR3 covers 15 residues. In nucleotides, the CDR3 is TGCGCCAGCAGCTTGGTTGGGAGAATTCCCTATGGCTACACCTTC. Encoded protein: CASSLVGRIPYGYTF.

This clone is a singleton in its sample. The rearrangement joins TRBV7-9 to TRBJ2-3, with D possibly TRBD1 on 5 matching bases. V lost 7 bases and J lost 6, with 20 bases in between. The CDR3 runs 15 residues. In germline, CDR1 is SEHNR, CDR2 FQNEAQ (reference sequence). The CDR3 bases are TGTGCCAGCATGGCCCCAGGGTATTCTTTGGATACGCAGTATTTT. This sequence encodes CASMAPGYSLDTQYF.

J is TRBJ2-7 and V is TRBV4-2; 7 bases line up with TRBD2. J was trimmed by 3 bases and V by 4 bases; bases with no gene match: 6. CDR1 is LGHNA, CDR2 YNFKEQ, per germline. This CDR3 comprises 14 residues. The CDR3 here is CASSLSGLGYEQYF. The CDR3 DNA is TGTGCCAGCAGCCTGTCCGGACTAGGCTACGAGCAGTACTTC.

The chain has TRBV5-1 and TRBJ2-7; 7 nucleotides align to TRBD1. Germline assignment: CDR1 SGHRS and CDR2 YFSETQ. The trim removed 2 bases at V and 2 bases at J, leaving 4 bases unmatched. CDR3 size: 14 residues. Here the CDR3 DNA reads TGCGCCAGCAGCTTTCCCGGACAGGCCTACGAGCAGTACTTC. Translated, it gives CASSFPGQAYEQYF.